Detailed here is one T cell receptor beta chain. Its target is unknown. The conserved closing phenylalanine or tryptophan is absent in this CDR3, likely reflecting a read error. The data were taken from a study of tumor and adjacent non-tumor tissue in lung cancer. Study-level background: Stage I to III disease affected about nine men and roughly 5 women aged about 31 to 80. Findings and limits, study-wide: Compared with tumor, normal lung showed significantly lower TCR diversity. In normal lung, the top 100 clones were significantly more dominant than in tumor.

CDR1 and CDR2 (germline): LGHNA, YNFKEQ. The CDR3 runs 15 residues. The template was RNA from unsorted bulk tissue. The normal lung tissue was taken more than 3 cm from the tumor edge. Between August and November 2014, newly diagnosed, chemotherapy-naive lung cancer patients underwent thoracic surgery in China. The library came from three nested PCR rounds adapted from ARM-PCR protocols. MiXCR was run by TCRdb on the multiplex PCR reads, yielding one entry per CDR3 protein. The table has about 110,000 distinct CDR3 sequences, 60% to 80% seen once. The origin of this receptor is a man aged 55 to 70 with non-small cell lung cancer. The sample taken for sequencing was distant non-tumor lung tissue. The chain combines TRBV4-2 with TRBJ2-3; D might be TRBD1 (5 bases). The CDR3 here is CVSSSTTVSTDTQYS. The CDR3 DNA sequence: TGTGTCAGCAGCTCCACGACAGTCAGCACAGATACGCAGTATTCT.